A single sample gave rise to the 27 T cell receptor beta chains below, sequenced in a study of blood T cells in healthy people across ages. For the second PCR, which ran for about 7 to 11 cycles, a sample-barcoded 5' primer and a J-beta primer mix were used. MiXCR was run by TCRdb on the 5' RACE reads, yielding one entry per CDR3 protein. Seen here are fewer than 950,000 distinct CDR3 sequences, roughly 34% observed once, and the top ten hold over 10%. Sequencing was performed on blood. These receptors were collected from a man aged 18 to 35 in good health.

With regard to this clonotype: Compared with germline, one end of the junction differs, possibly owing to a read error. The chain carries TRBV7-2 and TRBJ1-2; 7 bases agree with TRBD1. The CDR3 runs 15 residues. Per germline, CDR1 SGHTA and CDR2 FQGNSA. The CDR3 spells CACSTWDSDNYGYTF. The CDR3, as DNA: TGTGCCTGCAGCACCTGGGACAGCGATAACTATGGCTACACCTTC. Looking up the rest from reference TRBV7-2 and TRBJ1-2 gives the full variable domain: GAGVSQSPSNKVTEKGKDVELRCDPISGHTALYWYRQSLGQGLEFLIYFQGNSAPDKSGLPSDRFSAERTGGSVSTLTIQRTQQEDSAVYLCACSTWDSDNYGYTFGSGTRLTVV.

The chain joins TRBV27 to TRBJ2-2, with TRBD2 matching over 8 bases. Germline-derived CDR1 and CDR2 are MNHEY and SMNVEV (reference sequence). The junction had 8 bases not matched to a gene; V was cut back by 8 bases and J by 6 bases. This CDR3 has 14 residues. The CDR3 spells CASRSGATSGELFF. In DNA, the CDR3 is TGTGCCAGCCGTAGCGGGGCAACCTCCGGGGAGCTGTTTTTT.

The J gene is TRBJ2-1, the V gene TRBV5-1; perhaps TRBD2 as D (5 bases). Germline lookup yields CDR1 SGHRS and CDR2 YFSETQ. CDR3 size: 15 residues. V was shortened by 4 bases and J by 10 bases, with 21 bases between the two germline ends. The CDR3 protein is CASSPERIRTYEQFF. As DNA, the CDR3 is TGCGCCAGCAGCCCGGAGCGGATACGGACCTACGAGCAGTTCTTC.

This clonotype was counted between two and nine times. The chain combines TRBV27 with TRBJ2-1; 11 bases fit TRBD2. Near its end, the DNA agrees better with TRBJ2-7, so the J call may be wrong. CDR1 is MNHEY and CDR2 is SMNVEV in the germline V gene (reference sequence). The CDR3 is 15 amino acids. CDR3 in amino acids: CASSFSTSGVGEQYF. CDR3 DNA sequence: TGTGCCAGCAGTTTCTCGACTAGCGGGGTTGGTGAGCAGTACTTC.

This clonotype was counted a few times. This rearrangement joins TRBV27 to TRBJ2-3; D might be TRBD1 or TRBD2, each matching 7 bases. The ends were cut back, 2 bases at V and 5 bases at J, with 14 bases in the middle. Germline V CDR1 and CDR2: MNHEY, SMNVEV (reference sequence). The CDR3 runs 15 residues. CDR3 DNA sequence: TGTGCCAGCAGTTTAAAGGGCAGGGGGGGAGATACGCAGTATTTT. Its protein product is CASSLKGRGGDTQYF.

V is TRBV7-9 and J is TRBJ2-4, with TRBD2 matching 9 bases. The CDR3 spans 17 residues. After removal of 5 bases from V and 3 bases from J, the junction contained 11 bases not matched to a gene. Germline V gene data show CDR1 as SEHNR and CDR2 as FQNEAQ (reference sequence). CDR3 coding DNA: TGTGCCAGCAGCCCCCATAGCGGGGGATTTGGCAAAAACATTCAGTACTTC. Protein: CASSPHSGGFGKNIQYF.

This clonotype was counted ten times or more. Mismatch with germline at one junction end may stem from a read error. The CDR3 nucleotides read TGTGCCAGCTCACTGGGGACAAGCTCCTACAATGAGCAGTTCTTC. Translating it yields CASSLGTSSYNEQFF. This chain links TRBV5-1 with TRBJ2-1; maybe TRBD1 (6 bases). The germline CDR1 and CDR2 sequences are SGHRS and YFSETQ. The CDR3 covers 15 residues.

This clonotype was observed a single time. This sequence joins TRBV30 and TRBJ1-5; possible D gene TRBD1, 5 bases. CDR1 and CDR2 (germline): GTSNPN, SVGIG (reference sequence). The CDR3 is 12 residues long. V was cut by 1 base and J by 4 bases, with 5 bases left in between. The CDR3, as DNA: TGTGCCTGGAGTGGGGGGAATCAGCCCCAGCATTTT. Its protein product is CAWSGGNQPQHF.

The chain joins TRBV6-6 to TRBJ2-5, with 7 bases lining up with TRBD2. The CDR3 has 15 amino acids. The V gene's germline CDR1 is MNHNY and CDR2 SVGAGI (reference sequence). V lost 4 bases to trimming and J lost 2 bases; unmatched junction nucleotides: 7. CDR3 region: CASSLMGGGQETQYF. The CDR3 DNA sequence: TGTGCCAGCAGTTTGATGGGGGGGGGACAAGAGACCCAGTACTTC.

This clonotype was counted between two and nine times. V usage is TRBV10-3 and J usage is TRBJ1-5, with a possible D match to TRBD1 (6 bases). V was cut by 0 bases and J by 1 base, with 10 bases left in between. Germline-derived CDR1 and CDR2 are ENHRY and SYGVKD. The CDR3 loop spans 16 amino acids. The CDR3 spells CAISESIGGSNQPQHF. The CDR3 nucleotides are TGTGCCATCAGTGAGTCGATAGGGGGGAGCAATCAGCCCCAGCATTTT.

There are a few counts of this clonotype. The chain has TRBV11-2 and TRBJ2-5, with TRBD1 as a possible D gene (6 bases). The V and J ends lost 4 bases and 5 bases respectively, with 29 bases between them. CDR3 length: 19 amino acids. Germline V gives CDR1 SGHAT, CDR2 FQNNGV. In DNA form, the CDR3 reads TGTGCCAGCAGCTCACATCAGGGGACGCAGAACAAGTTCTGGGAGACCCAGTACTTC. Protein: CASSSHQGTQNKFWETQYF.

This clonotype was seen only a few times. The chain uses TRBV20-1 and TRBJ2-1, with TRBD1 identical over 10 bases. The DNA end is a closer match to TRBJ2-7, so the J assignment may be wrong. Germline CDR1 and CDR2: DFQATT and SNEGSKA (reference sequence). CDR3 length: 16 residues. The CDR3 is CSALKPYGTGDNEQYF. For the CDR3, the DNA is TGCAGTGCTCTCAAACCGTACGGGACAGGGGACAATGAGCAGTACTTC.

The sample holds many counts of this clonotype. V usage is TRBV29-1 and J usage is TRBJ2-7, with a possible D match to TRBD2 (7 bases). This CDR3 region has 14 residues. Per germline, CDR1 SQVTM and CDR2 ANQGSEA. V was trimmed by 6 bases and J by 2 bases, leaving 17 bases between them. The CDR3 region has the DNA TGCAGCGTCATGGGGGGGGCCCTAACCTACGAGCAGTACTTC. As protein: CSVMGGALTYEQYF.

The V gene is TRBV20-1, the J gene TRBJ2-6; D is perhaps TRBD2 (5 bases). This CDR3 has 17 residues. V was clipped by 4 bases and J by 2 bases, with 18 bases between them. The germline V gene encodes CDR1 DFQATT and CDR2 SNEGSKA (reference sequence). This CDR3 is CSANRGPSSTGANVLTF. The CDR3 bases are TGCAGTGCTAACCGCGGGCCGAGTTCTACTGGGGCCAACGTCCTGACTTTC.

The chain employs TRBV19 and TRBJ1-5; D not resolved. Trimming stripped 3 bases from V and 4 bases from J, with 7 bases between. The CDR3 has 13 amino acids. Germline CDR1 LNHDA, CDR2 SQIVND (reference sequence). The CDR3 bases are TGTGCCAGTAGTATCGTGGGTAATCAGCCCCAGCATTTT. Residues: CASSIVGNQPQHF.

This clonotype has more than one count but fewer than ten. This chain connects TRBV4-2 to TRBJ2-1; D uncertain. From germline, CDR1 is LGHNA and CDR2 YNFKEQ. The CDR3 runs to 16 residues. Trimming removed 1 base from V and 0 bases from J, with 10 bases in between. This CDR3 is CASSQVGPISYNEQFF. The CDR3, as DNA: TGTGCCAGCAGCCAAGTTGGGCCGATCTCCTACAATGAGCAGTTCTTC.

V usage is TRBV11-2 and J usage is TRBJ1-2; 10 bases are shared with TRBD1. The V gene's germline CDR1 is SGHAT and CDR2 FQNNGV. The CDR3 loop spans 13 amino acids. V shed 5 bases and J 7 bases; nucleotides not matched to a gene: 4. The CDR3 region is CASSARTGGGYTF. Written as DNA, the CDR3 is TGTGCCAGCAGCGCCCGGACAGGGGGTGGCTACACCTTC.

As for this clonotype: Compared with germline, one end of the junction differs, possibly owing to a read error. V and J are TRBV3-1 and TRBJ2-3, with D hard to call. Germline V gene lookup returns CDR1 LGHDT and CDR2 YNNKEL (reference sequence). This CDR3 region has 14 residues. CDR3 in amino acids: CASSQDHGTDTQYF. For the CDR3, the DNA is TGTGCCAGCAGCCAAGATCATGGCACGGATACGCAGTATTTT.

This clonotype appeared many times. V gene TRBV19 combines with J gene TRBJ2-7; 10 bases match TRBD2. The V gene end was trimmed by 5 bases and the J gene end by 0 bases; junction bases not matched to a gene: 10. The germline V gene has CDR1 LNHDA and CDR2 SQIVND (reference sequence). The CDR3 contains 17 residues. The CDR3 nucleotides read TGTGCCAGTAGTCGGGCCCCACTAGCGGGGTCCTCCTACGAGCAGTACTTC. Translated, it gives CASSRAPLAGSSYEQYF.

V gene TRBV5-1 combines with J gene TRBJ2-7; TRBD1 might be the D (6 bases). The CDR3 is made up of 15 amino acids. Looked up from germline, CDR1 is SGHRS and CDR2 is YFSETQ. V shed 3 bases and J shed 3 bases, with 16 bases lying between them. CDR3 coding DNA: TGCGCCAGCAGCTCGGACAGCGTCGCCGGCTACGAGCAGTACTTC. This translates into CASSSDSVAGYEQYF.

This clonotype has just a few counts. CDR3 residues: CASSQDSLGTGADEQYF. CDR3 DNA sequence: TGCGCCAGCAGCCAAGACTCGCTGGGGACAGGCGCAGATGAGCAGTACTTC. The V gene is TRBV4-3, the J gene TRBJ2-7; 8 bases map to TRBD1. V lost 0 bases and J lost 7; bases outside the gene matches: 14. Germline CDR1 reads LGHNA; CDR2 reads YSLEER. The CDR3 runs 17 residues.

There are a few counts of this clonotype. This rearrangement joins TRBV6-2 or TRBV6-3 to TRBJ2-1, with TRBD2 identical over 10 bases. The CDR3 is 15 amino acids. V gave up 2 bases and J gave up 6 bases; unmatched junction bases: 4. Germline CDR1 reads MNHEY; CDR2 reads SVGEGT. CDR3 sequence (DNA): TGTGCCAGCAGTTACGCTAGCGGGGGAGGCAATGAGCAGTTCTTC. The encoded protein is CASSYASGGGNEQFF.

This clonotype was seen only a few times. The genes are TRBV21-1 and TRBJ2-5; the DNA was not used to check the table's D call, TRBD1. TRBV21-1 is a recognized pseudogene. CDR3 length: 14 amino acids. DNA for the CDR3: TGTGCCAGCAAATCACGGACACCCTACAATGAGCAGTACTTC. Amino acid sequence: CASKSRTPYNEQYF.

This clonotype has more than one count but fewer than ten. The CDR3 is CASSKDGPPYEQYF. The CDR3 DNA reads TGCGCCAGCAGTAAGGACGGGCCCCCCTACGAGCAGTACTTC. This rearrangement joins TRBV5-1 to TRBJ2-7, with no clear D. The CDR3 spans 14 residues. V lost 5 bases, J lost 2 bases, and 14 bases lay in between. Germline V gene lookup returns CDR1 SGHRS and CDR2 YFSETQ. Full variable domain (remainder filled in from reference TRBV5-1 and TRBJ2-7): KAGVTQTPRYLIKTRGQQVTLSCSPISGHRSVSWYQQTPGQGLQFLFEYFSETQRNKGNFPGRFSGRQFSNSRSEMNVSTLELGDSALYLCASSKDGPPYEQYFGPGTRLTVT.

The chain combines TRBV7-6 with TRBJ2-1, with D unclear. The length of the CDR3 is 13 residues. Trimming removed 2 bases at V and 10 bases at J, with 12 bases between. Germline V lookup: CDR1 SGHVS, CDR2 FNYEAQ. The CDR3 here is CASSLTVAGEQFF. The CDR3 DNA reads TGTGCCAGCAGCTTAACGGTAGCTGGGGAGCAGTTCTTC.

This clonotype has a handful of counts. The genes are TRBV12-3 or TRBV12-4 and TRBJ2-5, with TRBD1 matching over 7 bases. The end of the DNA is better explained by TRBJ2-7, so the J call may be wrong. The CDR3 contains 13 residues. In DNA, the CDR3 is TGTGCCAGCAGATGGGGACAGTTTCGCGAGCAGTACTTC. It codes for CASRWGQFREQYF.

CDR3 residues: CASSYSRSYNEQYF. The CDR3 DNA sequence: TGTGCCAGCAGTTACTCTAGGTCCTACAATGAGCAGTACTTC. The chain employs TRBV6-2 or TRBV6-3 and TRBJ2-1; D is ambiguous. The J call may be in error: the DNA end matches TRBJ2-7 better. CDR3 length equals 14 residues. The V gene's germline CDR1 is MNHEY and CDR2 SVGEGT.